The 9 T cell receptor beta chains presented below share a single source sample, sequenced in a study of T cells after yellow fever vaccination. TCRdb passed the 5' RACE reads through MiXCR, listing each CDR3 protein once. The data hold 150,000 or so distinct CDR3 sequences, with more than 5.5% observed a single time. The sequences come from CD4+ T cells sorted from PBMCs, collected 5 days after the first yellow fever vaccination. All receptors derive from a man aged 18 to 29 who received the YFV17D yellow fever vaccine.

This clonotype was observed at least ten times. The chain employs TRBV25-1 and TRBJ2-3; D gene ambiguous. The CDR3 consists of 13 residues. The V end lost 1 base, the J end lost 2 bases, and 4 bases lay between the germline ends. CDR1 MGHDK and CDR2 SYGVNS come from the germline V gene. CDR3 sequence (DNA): TGTGCCAGCAGTGAATTCTCCACAGATACGCAGTATTTT. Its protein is CASSEFSTDTQYF.

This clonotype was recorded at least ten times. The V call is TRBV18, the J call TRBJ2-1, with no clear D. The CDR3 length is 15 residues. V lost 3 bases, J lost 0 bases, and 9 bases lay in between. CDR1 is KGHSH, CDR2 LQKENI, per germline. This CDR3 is CASSPDLSSYNEQFF. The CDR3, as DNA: TGTGCCAGCTCACCTGACCTGAGCTCCTACAATGAGCAGTTCTTC.

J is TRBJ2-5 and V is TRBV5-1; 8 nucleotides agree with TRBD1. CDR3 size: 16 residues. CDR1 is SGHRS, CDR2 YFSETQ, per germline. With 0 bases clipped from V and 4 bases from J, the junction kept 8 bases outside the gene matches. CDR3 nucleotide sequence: TGCGCCAGCAGCTTGGAGGCGACAGGGGTTGGAGAGACCCAGTACTTC. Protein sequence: CASSLEATGVGETQYF.

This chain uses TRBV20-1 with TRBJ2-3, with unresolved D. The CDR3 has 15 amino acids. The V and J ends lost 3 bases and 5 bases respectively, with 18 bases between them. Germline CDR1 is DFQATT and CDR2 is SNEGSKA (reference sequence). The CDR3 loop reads CSARSPGVPRDTQYF. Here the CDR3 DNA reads TGCAGTGCTAGGTCCCCAGGCGTTCCCCGAGATACGCAGTATTTT.

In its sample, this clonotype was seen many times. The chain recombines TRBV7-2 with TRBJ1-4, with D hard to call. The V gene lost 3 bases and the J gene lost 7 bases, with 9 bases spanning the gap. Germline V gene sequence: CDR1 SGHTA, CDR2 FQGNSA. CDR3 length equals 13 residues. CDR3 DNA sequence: TGTGCCAGCAGCTTGGCGGGCCGTGAAAAACTGTTTTTT. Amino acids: CASSLAGREKLFF.

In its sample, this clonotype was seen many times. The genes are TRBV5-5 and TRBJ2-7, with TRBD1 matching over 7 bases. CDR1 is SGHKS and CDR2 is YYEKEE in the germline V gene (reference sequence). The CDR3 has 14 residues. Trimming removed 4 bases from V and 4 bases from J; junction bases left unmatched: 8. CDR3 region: CASSPPGQSYEQYV. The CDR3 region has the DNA TGTGCCAGCAGCCCGCCGGGACAGAGTTACGAGCAGTACGTC.

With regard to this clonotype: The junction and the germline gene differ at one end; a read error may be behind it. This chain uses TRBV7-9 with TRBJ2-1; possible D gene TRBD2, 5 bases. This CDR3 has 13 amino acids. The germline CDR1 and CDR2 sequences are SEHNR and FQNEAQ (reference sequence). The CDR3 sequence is CASTLSGNNELFF. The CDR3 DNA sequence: TGTGCCAGCACCTTGTCGGGGAACAATGAGCTGTTCTTC.

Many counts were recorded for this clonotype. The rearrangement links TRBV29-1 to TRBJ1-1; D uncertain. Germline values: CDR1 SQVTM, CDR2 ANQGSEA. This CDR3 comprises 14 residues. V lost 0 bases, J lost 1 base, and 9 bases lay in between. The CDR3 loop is CSVEDKGENTEAFF. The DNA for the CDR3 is TGCAGCGTTGAAGATAAGGGAGAGAACACTGAAGCTTTCTTT.

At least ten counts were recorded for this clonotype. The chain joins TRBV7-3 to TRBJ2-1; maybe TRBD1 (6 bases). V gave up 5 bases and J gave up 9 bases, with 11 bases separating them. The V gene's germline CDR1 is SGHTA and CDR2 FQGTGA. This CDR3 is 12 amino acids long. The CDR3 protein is CASSQGIGEQFF. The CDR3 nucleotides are TGTGCCAGCAGCCAGGGGATTGGTGAGCAGTTCTTC. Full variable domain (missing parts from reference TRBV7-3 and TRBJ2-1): GAGVSQTPSNKVTEKGKYVELRCDPISGHTALYWYRQSLGQGPEFLIYFQGTGAADDSGLPNDRFFAVRPEGSVSTLKIQRTERGDSAVYLCASSQGIGEQFFGPGTRLTVL.